Below, 8 T cell receptor beta chains from the same sample are listed, as sequenced in a study of somatic mutations in cytotoxic T cells in rheumatoid arthritis (dated by TCRdb to 2016 to 2017). Library preparation was by the immunoSEQ multiplex PCR assay. TCRdb holds this immuneACCESS table with in-frame rearrangements only. Some clones are missing; in checked studies, unresolved V genes explain under half, and the rest has no known cause. The sample yields roughly 25,000 clones; under 75% were counted once. The top ten hold roughly a tenth of the sample. Sequencing used CD8+ T cells sorted from blood. These receptor sequences come from a woman aged 18-35 years in good health.

This clone was seen only a few times. The chain has TRBV27 and TRBJ1-2; D gene uncertain. The CDR3 length is 12 residues. Per germline, CDR1 MNHEY and CDR2 SMNVEV (reference sequence). V lost 4 bases and J 2 bases, leaving 5 bases between the germline ends. In DNA, the CDR3 is TGTGCCAGCAGTTCAGAAAACTATGGCTACACCTTC. Its protein product is CASSSENYGYTF.

The chain uses TRBV27 and TRBJ1-2, with D possibly TRBD1 on 6 matching bases. The CDR3 spans 14 residues. CDR1 MNHEY and CDR2 SMNVEV come from the germline V gene (reference sequence). V was trimmed by 2 bases and J by 4 bases, leaving 11 bases between them. CDR3 bases: TGTGCCAGCAGTTTAAGGGGCAGGGGCTATGGCTACACCTTC. Protein sequence: CASSLRGRGYGYTF.

The rearrangement links TRBV19 to TRBJ1-5, with D possibly being TRBD1 (6 bases). The length of the CDR3 is 14 residues. Germline V gives CDR1 LNHDA, CDR2 SQIVND (reference sequence). Deletions cut 7 bases from V and 0 bases from J, with 10 bases between. In nucleotides, the CDR3 is TGTGCCAGTAAGGGGGATTTTAGCAATCAGCCCCAGCATTTT. Translation gives CASKGDFSNQPQHF.

J is TRBJ1-6 and V is TRBV4-2; D uncertain. The CDR3 is made up of 14 amino acids. Germline loops: CDR1 LGHNA, CDR2 YNFKEQ. Trimming removed 0 bases at V and 1 base at J, with 1 base between. Here the CDR3 reads CASSQESYNSPLHF. In DNA, the CDR3 is TGTGCCAGCAGCCAAGAATCCTATAATTCACCCCTCCACTTT.

The table lists this clone with a few counts. The V gene is TRBV7-6, the J gene TRBJ2-3; 8 bases fit TRBD2. Germline V gene lookup returns CDR1 SGHVS and CDR2 FNYEAQ. This CDR3 contains 14 residues. With V trimmed by 7 bases and J by 4 bases, 7 bases remained unmatched. CDR3 DNA sequence: TGTGCCAGCAACAAAGCGGGAGCCCCAGATACGCAGTATTTT. Its translation is CASNKAGAPDTQYF.

This clone was picked up one time. The chain has TRBV7-9 and TRBJ2-5; 7 nucleotides line up with TRBD2. Germline CDR1 is SEHNR and CDR2 is FQNEAQ (reference sequence). The trim removed 4 bases at V and 9 bases at J, leaving 20 bases unmatched. The CDR3 has 17 amino acids. The CDR3 bases are TGTGCCAGCAGCTCGGATCTGGGACTACTCGCGGGCGAGTCCCAGTACTTC. It yields the protein CASSSDLGLLAGESQYF.

J is TRBJ1-1 and V is TRBV23-1; D might be TRBD1 (6 bases). TRBV23-1 is noted as an ORF with a role that remains uncertain. V was cut by 2 bases and J by 0 bases, with 13 bases left in between. This CDR3 region has 16 residues. CDR3 protein: CASSQRGDRLNTEAFF. In nucleotides, the CDR3 is TGCGCCAGCAGTCAAAGGGGCGACAGGTTGAACACTGAAGCTTTCTTT.

V and J are TRBV4-1 and TRBJ1-1; 8 nucleotides align to TRBD1. Germline-derived CDR1 and CDR2 are MGHRA and YSYEKL. The CDR3 has 14 residues. V dropped 3 bases and J dropped 4; count of bases not matched to a gene: 4. The CDR3 coding sequence is TGCGCCAGCAGCCACAGACAGGGGATCACTGAAGCTTTCTTT. As protein: CASSHRQGITEAFF.